This T cell receptor (beta chain) derives from a study of cytotoxic CD8 clonotypes in ibrutinib-treated CLL. The CDR3 covers 14 residues. The germline CDR1 and CDR2 sequences are KGHSH and LQKENI. J lost 9 bases, V lost 2 bases, and 9 bases had no gene match. This clone was counted between two and nine times. Its antigen is as yet unknown. Study conclusions and caveats: Clonality rose at ibrutinib response and fell back toward baseline at progression. Different sampling times were used for sustained-remission and progressing patients. Stable or contracted on treatment, public clonotypes were also uncommon.

Clones were sequenced by immunoSEQ multiplex PCR, and TCRdb holds only the in-frame ones, with some missing. The sample includes 250,000 to 350,000 clones, 65% to 85% of them seen just once. The V call is TRBV18, the J call TRBJ2-7, with TRBD2 matching 8 bases. The source was PBMCs, collected at disease progression, from a patient treated with ibrutinib. This TCR was recovered from a human donor with chronic lymphocytic leukemia. This chain's CDR3 is CASSPSGLGEAQYF. CDR3 sequence (DNA): TGTGCCAGCTCACCATCGGGACTAGGGGAGGCGCAGTACTTC.